One sample yielded the 32 T cell receptor beta chains listed below, sequenced in a study of blood T cell repertoires in COVID-19. Profiling relied on immunoSEQ multiplex PCR, and the TCRdb table lists in-frame clones only, not all of them. The table has about 54,000 clones, roughly 80% seen once. Sequencing input: peripheral blood. These TCRs come from a human donor in a cohort sampled during active COVID-19.

The chain couples TRBV5-1 to TRBJ1-6; TRBD1 aligns across 10 bases. Trimming took 1 base from V and 8 from J; bases not matched to a gene: 9. CDR3 size: 17 residues. Germline values: CDR1 SGHRS, CDR2 YFSETQ. The CDR3 DNA reads as TGCGCCAGCAGCTTGACGAGTCCGGGACAGGGGCATTCACCCCTCCACTTT. Translating it yields CASSLTSPGQGHSPLHF.

The chain joins TRBV7-9 to TRBJ2-1, with TRBD1 matching over 9 bases. CDR1 SEHNR and CDR2 FQNEAQ come from the germline V gene (reference sequence). The CDR3 runs to 15 residues. The trim removed 5 bases at V and 4 bases at J, leaving 6 bases unmatched. CDR3 DNA: TGTGCCAGCAGCCTCCGGGACAGGGAATACAATGAGCAGTTCTTC. Its translation is CASSLRDREYNEQFF.

This clone has just one count. This sequence joins TRBV9 and TRBJ2-3; 7 nucleotides match TRBD1. Germline V gene sequence: CDR1 SGDLS, CDR2 YYNGEE. The ends lost 5 bases at V and 5 bases at J; junction bases unmatched: 11. The CDR3 is 15 amino acids. In nucleotides, the CDR3 is TGTGCCAGCAGGAGGGGTGACAGGGTGGGAGATACGCAGTATTTT. It yields the protein CASRRGDRVGDTQYF.

This sequence joins TRBV5-4 and TRBJ1-1; 7 positions agree with TRBD1. Per germline, CDR1 SGHNT and CDR2 YYREEE (reference sequence). V lost 2 bases and J lost 1; bases outside the gene matches: 2. The CDR3 spans 14 residues. CDR3 in DNA: TGTGCCAGCAGCTTACAGGGGAGGAACACTGAAGCTTTCTTT. This gives the protein CASSLQGRNTEAFF.

In its sample, this clone was seen once. This chain links TRBV19 with TRBJ2-6; 7 nucleotides agree with TRBD1. CDR1 and CDR2 (germline): LNHDA, SQIVND (reference sequence). The CDR3 contains 17 residues. The V segment lost 10 bases and the J segment 1 base; nucleotides outside the gene matches: 13. The DNA for the CDR3 is TGTGCCACCGCCGACAGGGTGAAACTTTCTGGGGCCAACGTCCTGACTTTC. It translates to CATADRVKLSGANVLTF.

The chain links TRBV28 to TRBJ2-7; 8 bases are shared with TRBD1. The CDR3 length is 15 residues. CDR1 is MDHEN, CDR2 SYDVKM, per germline. J lost 2 bases, V lost 2 bases, and 5 bases had no gene match. The CDR3, as DNA: TGTGCCAGCAGTTTAGGACAGGGATTGACCTACGAGCAGTACTTC. The encoded protein is CASSLGQGLTYEQYF.

The rearrangement joins TRBV13 to TRBJ1-4, with TRBD1 matching over 7 bases. The CDR3 length is 13 residues. Germline lookup yields CDR1 PRHDT and CDR2 FYEKMQ (reference sequence). V dropped 5 bases and J dropped 7; count of bases not matched to a gene: 4. DNA of the CDR3: TGTGCCAGCAGCATGACAGGGAGTGAAAAACTGTTTTTT. This sequence encodes CASSMTGSEKLFF.

The chain combines TRBV11-2 with TRBJ2-7, with D perhaps matching TRBD1 (6 bases). V lost 1 base and J 5 bases, leaving 15 bases between the germline ends. Germline loops: CDR1 SGHAT, CDR2 FQNNGV. The CDR3 spans 15 residues. CDR3 residues: CASSLGGPGGHEQYF. The CDR3 nucleotides read TGTGCCAGCAGCTTAGGGGGGCCGGGTGGCCACGAGCAGTACTTC.

The V and J genes are TRBV20-1 and TRBJ2-1; TRBD2 agrees at 9 bases. V trimming: 3 bases; J trimming: 6 bases; junction bases outside the gene matches: 6. The CDR3 is 14 amino acids. Per germline, CDR1 DFQATT and CDR2 SNEGSKA (reference sequence). The CDR3 loop is CSASSSGGFNEQFF. For the CDR3, the DNA is TGCAGTGCTAGTTCGAGCGGGGGGTTCAATGAGCAGTTCTTC.

The chain links TRBV11-2 to TRBJ2-3, with 7 bases lining up with TRBD2. This CDR3 spans 14 amino acids. V lost 4 bases to trimming and J lost 3 bases; unmatched junction nucleotides: 4. Germline CDR1 SGHAT, CDR2 FQNNGV. CDR3 loop: CASSSLGGTDTQYF. The CDR3 bases are TGTGCCAGCAGCTCCTTGGGGGGGACAGATACGCAGTATTTT. Full variable domain (outside the CDR3, taken from reference TRBV11-2 and TRBJ2-3): EAGVAQSPRYKIIEKRQSVAFWCNPISGHATLYWYQQILGQGPKLLIQFQNNGVVDDSQLPKDRFSAERLKGVDSTLKIQPAKLEDSAVYLCASSSLGGTDTQYFGPGTRLTVL.

The rearrangement links TRBV6-2 or TRBV6-3 to TRBJ2-5, with D possibly TRBD1 on 5 matching bases. Germline-derived CDR1 and CDR2 are MNHEY and SVGEGT. The V gene lost 5 bases and the J gene lost 4 bases, with 23 bases spanning the gap. The CDR3 has 17 amino acids. CDR3 sequence: CASSGDRRQGILETQYF. In DNA form, the CDR3 reads TGTGCCAGCAGTGGAGACCGTCGGCAGGGAATATTAGAGACCCAGTACTTC.

The chain combines TRBV7-9 with TRBJ1-1, with D possibly matching TRBD1 (5 bases). In germline, CDR1 is SEHNR, CDR2 FQNEAQ (reference sequence). CDR3 length: 15 residues. The ends were cut back, 4 bases at V and 9 bases at J, with 21 bases in the middle. The CDR3 loop is CASSSLGISGIKAFF. Written as DNA, the CDR3 is TGTGCCAGCAGCTCCCTGGGGATTTCAGGGATTAAAGCTTTCTTT.

The gene calls are TRBV18 and TRBJ2-5; no clear D gene. This CDR3 has 15 amino acids. The V end was cut by 3 bases, the J end by 4 bases, with 15 bases between. Germline CDR1 KGHSH, CDR2 LQKENI. The CDR3 protein is CASSPTLSRLETQYF. As DNA, the CDR3 is TGTGCCAGCTCACCCACCCTGTCCCGGTTAGAGACCCAGTACTTC.

V gene TRBV28 combines with J gene TRBJ1-6; no definite D call. The V gene's germline CDR1 is MDHEN and CDR2 SYDVKM. V was shortened by 6 bases and J by 7 bases, with 13 bases between the two germline ends. This CDR3 spans 14 amino acids. CDR3 DNA: TGTGCCAGCAGACTAGCTACAGCGAATTCACCCCTCCACTTT. Amino acids: CASRLATANSPLHF.

V is TRBV6-2 or TRBV6-3 and J is TRBJ1-2; perhaps TRBD1 as D (6 bases). This CDR3 has 13 amino acids. Trimming cost V 2 bases and J 6 bases, with 10 bases left between them. Germline CDR1 MNHEY, CDR2 SVGEGT. The CDR3 protein is CASSYPGVNGYTF. The DNA for the CDR3 is TGTGCCAGCAGTTACCCAGGGGTGAATGGCTACACCTTC.

The table lists this clone with a count of one. This CDR3 reads CASSYLGGTEAFF. CDR3 DNA: TGTGCCAGCAGTTACCTGGGGGGCACTGAAGCTTTCTTT. The gene calls are TRBV6-5 and TRBJ1-1; perhaps TRBD1 as D (5 bases). This CDR3 is built from 13 residues. The germline V and J ends were trimmed by 2 bases and 4 bases, with 8 bases remaining between them. Germline V gene data show CDR1 as MNHEY and CDR2 as SVGAGI.

The chain joins TRBV28 to TRBJ1-2; D remains ambiguous. Germline V lookup: CDR1 MDHEN, CDR2 SYDVKM. This CDR3 comprises 11 residues. Trimming pared 8 bases from V and 8 bases from J, leaving 12 bases between. For the CDR3, the DNA is TGTGCCAGCGGCCCCTCAACGGGCTACACCTTC. Protein: CASGPSTGYTF.

This clone is medium-sized. The chain uses TRBV9 and TRBJ1-4; TRBD1 might be the D (6 bases). Trimming shortened V by 4 bases and J by 8 bases, and 12 bases separated the two germline ends. CDR1 is SGDLS and CDR2 is YYNGEE in the germline V gene. The CDR3 spans 13 residues. The CDR3 region is CASSPEGEEKLFF. The CDR3 region has the DNA TGTGCCAGCAGCCCCGAGGGGGAGGAAAAACTGTTTTTT.

The gene calls are TRBV19 and TRBJ2-5; tentative D call: TRBD2 (6 bases). The CDR3 totals 16 residues. Per the germline V gene, CDR1 is LNHDA and CDR2 is SQIVND (reference sequence). The V end was cut by 3 bases, the J end by 2 bases, with 16 bases between. CDR3 amino acids: CASSIMSGGVQETQYF. CDR3 coding DNA: TGTGCCAGTAGTATTATGAGCGGCGGGGTACAAGAGACCCAGTACTTC.

The rearrangement joins TRBV3-1 (or the pseudogene TRBV3-2) to TRBJ2-7; possibly TRBD2 for D (5 bases). CDR1 and CDR2 (germline): LGHDT, YNNKEL (reference sequence). The CDR3 covers 13 residues. V shed 2 bases and J shed 2 bases, with 7 bases lying between them. The CDR3 reads CASSQSSAYEQYF. The CDR3 nucleotides read TGTGCCAGCAGCCAAAGTAGCGCCTACGAGCAGTACTTC.

The genes are TRBV30 and TRBJ1-1; tentative D call: TRBD1 (5 bases). V was pared by 1 base and J by 5 bases, with 11 bases between. Per the germline V gene, CDR1 is GTSNPN and CDR2 is SVGIG (reference sequence). The CDR3 is 13 amino acids. CDR3 nucleotide sequence: TGTGCCTGGAGTGACACCGGGGGGACTGAAGCTTTCTTT. Protein product: CAWSDTGGTEAFF.

The chain couples TRBV7-2 to TRBJ1-5, with no clear D. Germline loops: CDR1 SGHTA, CDR2 FQGNSA. Trimming took 6 bases from V and 0 from J, leaving 12 bases between them. The CDR3 has 15 residues. CDR3 sequence reads: CASRHGGNSNQPQHF. Written as DNA, the CDR3 is TGTGCCAGCAGACACGGCGGCAATAGCAATCAGCCCCAGCATTTT.

The V call is TRBV4-2, the J call TRBJ2-1; 8 bases line up with TRBD2. The V and J ends lost 0 bases and 7 bases, in that order; junction bases with no gene match: 8. The CDR3 runs 16 residues. CDR1 is LGHNA, CDR2 YNFKEQ, per germline. The CDR3 loop is CASSQDRASGWNEQFF. In DNA, the CDR3 is TGTGCCAGCAGCCAAGATCGGGCTAGCGGGTGGAATGAGCAGTTCTTC.

This clone was detected only a few times. The chain employs TRBV4-1 and TRBJ2-5; possible D gene TRBD2, 6 bases. Germline V lookup: CDR1 MGHRA, CDR2 YSYEKL. The CDR3 extends over 19 amino acids. V lost 5 bases and J lost 0, with 25 bases in between. The CDR3 coding sequence is TGCGCCAGCAGCTTACAAACTAGCTTGGGCACGTCTCACCAAGAGACCCAGTACTTC. Translation gives CASSLQTSLGTSHQETQYF.

By sample fraction, this clone is medium-sized (0.01 to 0.1%). This CDR3 reads CASGPGNTIYF. The DNA for the CDR3 is TGTGCCAGCGGGCCTGGAAACACCATATATTTT. The rearrangement links TRBV2 to TRBJ1-3; D ambiguous. The CDR3 extends over 11 amino acids. V was shortened by 8 bases and J by 2 bases, with 4 bases between the two germline ends. Germline V CDR1 and CDR2: SNHLY, FYNNEI.

This chain connects TRBV28 to TRBJ1-2; weak D call: TRBD1 (5 bases). V lost 6 bases to trimming and J lost 8 bases, with 16 bases between them. The length of the CDR3 is 13 residues. Looked up from germline, CDR1 is MDHEN and CDR2 is SYDVKM. The CDR3 region is CASSPSTGGGYTF. The DNA for the CDR3 is TGTGCCAGCAGCCCTTCAACGGGGGGAGGCTACACCTTC.

The chain has TRBV19 and TRBJ1-6; 10 bases line up with TRBD1. CDR1 and CDR2 (germline): LNHDA, SQIVND (reference sequence). The trim removed 6 bases at V and 7 bases at J, leaving 6 bases unmatched. The CDR3 covers 15 residues. For the CDR3, the DNA is TGTGCCAGTAGGGGGACAGGGGAAGGGAATTCACCCCTCCACTTT. Amino acid sequence: CASRGTGEGNSPLHF.

The chain couples TRBV5-1 to TRBJ1-3, with 7 nucleotides matching TRBD1. The CDR3 has 15 amino acids. Germline values: CDR1 SGHRS, CDR2 YFSETQ. J was trimmed by 2 bases and V by 2 bases; bases with no gene match: 4. The DNA for the CDR3 is TGCGCCAGCAGCTTTACAGGGGTTGCTGGAAACACCATATATTTT. Its translation: CASSFTGVAGNTIYF.

This clone was picked up one time. V gene TRBV3-1 (or the pseudogene TRBV3-2) combines with J gene TRBJ1-2; TRBD1 might be the D (5 bases). Germline loops: CDR1 LGHDT, CDR2 YNNKEL (reference sequence). The CDR3 runs to 13 residues. Trimming shortened V by 4 bases and J by 4 bases, and 10 bases separated the two germline ends. As DNA, the CDR3 is TGTGCCAGCAGCCCTGCGGGGGGCTATGGCTACACCTTC. It translates to CASSPAGGYGYTF.

The chain combines TRBV12-3 or TRBV12-4 with TRBJ2-7; TRBD2 is a possible D gene (6 bases). CDR3 length: 13 amino acids. Trimming took 3 bases from V and 6 from J, leaving 12 bases between them. The CDR3 DNA reads as TGTGCCAGCAGTTTTGGCGGGGTAAGCGAGCAGTACTTC. Encoded protein: CASSFGGVSEQYF.

This clone was observed a handful of times. The rearrangement joins TRBV5-1 to TRBJ2-3; 10 bases agree with TRBD2. The CDR3 runs to 15 residues. From germline, CDR1 is SGHRS and CDR2 YFSETQ. V lost 0 bases to trimming and J lost 6 bases; unmatched junction nucleotides: 4. The CDR3 nucleotides read TGCGCCAGCAGCTTGGCCGGGACTAGCGTCGATACGCAGTATTTT. This codes for CASSLAGTSVDTQYF. Filled out from reference TRBV5-1 and TRBJ2-3, the complete variable domain reads KAGVTQTPRYLIKTRGQQVTLSCSPISGHRSVSWYQQTPGQGLQFLFEYFSETQRNKGNFPGRFSGRQFSNSRSEMNVSTLELGDSALYLCASSLAGTSVDTQYFGPGTRLTVL.

The rearrangement uses TRBV11-2 and TRBJ2-5; D is unclear. CDR3 size: 11 residues. Germline assignment: CDR1 SGHAT and CDR2 FQNNGV. V was cut by 3 bases and J by 4 bases, with 3 bases left in between. The CDR3 nucleotides are TGTGCCAGCAGCTTCAGAGAGACCCAGTACTTC. Residues: CASSFRETQYF.